These T cell receptor beta chains were read from a single sample in a study of T cell responses to AZD1222 COVID-19 vaccine. Data came from immunoSEQ multiplex PCR; TCRdb stores just in-frame clones and leaves some out. The sample has 70,000 to 90,000 clones; approximately 89% are singletons. The material was peripheral blood, obtained on day 0 of AZD1222 vaccination. These receptors were obtained from an adult in good health. The CDR3 runs from the conserved cysteine through the conserved F or W. The order of the fields is CDR3 length, D gene, V gene, clone size, J gene, CDR3 protein, CDR3 DNA. A D gene is named only where the DNA matches it firmly. Size is omitted from some rows. Given values are once, few, many or a class for expanded clones.

14	.	TRBV27	.	TRBJ1-5	CASSFDRFNQPQHF	TGTGCCAGCAGTTTTGACAGGTTCAATCAGCCCCAGCATTTT
11	.	TRBV29-1	.	TRBJ2-1	CSANHPNEQFF	TGCAGCGCTAATCACCCGAATGAGCAGTTCTTC
15	.	TRBV6-5	.	TRBJ1-2	CASSYGKGRMTGYTF	TGTGCCAGCAGTTACGGGAAGGGGCGTATGACCGGCTACACCTTC
15	.	TRBV15	.	TRBJ1-2	CATTALRGSGNGYTF	TGTGCCACCACCGCCTTGAGGGGAAGCGGGAATGGCTACACCTTC
15	.	TRBV3-1/TRBV3-2	.	TRBJ2-1	CASSAGSRSYNEQFF	TGTGCCAGCAGCGCCGGGAGCAGGTCCTACAATGAGCAGTTCTTC
12	.	TRBV9	.	TRBJ2-3	CASSARTDTQYF	TGTGCCAGCAGCGCCCGCACAGATACGCAGTATTTT
14	TRBD2	TRBV6-2/TRBV6-3	few	TRBJ2-7	CASSYSTSAYEQYF	TGTGCCAGCAGTTACTCGACTAGCGCCTACGAGCAGTACTTC
16	TRBD2	TRBV7-6	once	TRBJ2-5	CASSPGLAGGQETQYF	TGTGCCAGCAGCCCCGGACTAGCGGGGGGACAAGAGACCCAGTACTTC
16	.	TRBV3-1/TRBV3-2	.	TRBJ2-5	CASSPGTGLVVETQYF	TGTGCCAGCAGCCCCGGGACGGGGTTAGTGGTGGAGACCCAGTACTTC
16	.	TRBV7-2	.	TRBJ2-3	CASSSRRGGDTDTQYF	TGTGCCAGCAGCTCCCGTCGAGGCGGGGACACAGATACGCAGTATTTT
16	TRBD2	TRBV5-5	.	TRBJ2-3	CASSQVLAGVGDTQYF	TGTGCCAGCAGCCAGGTACTAGCGGGCGTCGGCGATACGCAGTATTTT
15	.	TRBV30	.	TRBJ1-2	CAWTLGRGRGYGYTF	TGTGCCTGGACTCTAGGGAGGGGACGGGGCTATGGCTACACCTTC
14	TRBD1	TRBV9	once	TRBJ2-5	CASSATGTGSTQYF	TGTGCCAGCAGCGCCACCGGGACAGGGTCGACCCAGTACTTC
16	.	TRBV18	.	TRBJ2-3	CASSPQGRPSTDTQYF	TGTGCCAGCTCACCACAGGGGCGGCCTAGCACAGATACGCAGTATTTT
14	TRBD1	TRBV28	.	TRBJ1-2	CASSQPGGWYGYTF	TGTGCCAGCAGTCAACCAGGGGGGTGGTATGGCTACACCTTC
14	TRBD1	TRBV19	.	TRBJ1-1	CASRETGMNTEAFF	TGTGCCAGTAGGGAGACAGGGATGAACACTGAAGCTTTCTTT
15	.	TRBV6-5	.	TRBJ2-6	CASSSQGSGANVLTF	TGTGCCAGCAGCTCCCAGGGTTCCGGGGCCAACGTCCTGACTTTC
12	.	TRBV5-8	.	TRBJ2-1	CASSGKGNEQFF	TGTGCCAGCAGTGGGAAGGGGAATGAGCAGTTCTTC
12	.	TRBV6-2/TRBV6-3	.	TRBJ2-7	CASSKPEHEQYF	TGTGCCAGCAGCAAACCTGAGCACGAGCAGTACTTC
14	.	TRBV7-9	.	TRBJ1-1	CASSLQEPTAEAFF	TGTGCCAGCAGCCTCCAAGAACCGACGGCTGAAGCTTTCTTT
15	TRBD1	TRBV3-1/TRBV3-2	.	TRBJ2-7	CASSQPGQGIDEQYF	TGTGCCAGCAGCCAGCCGGGACAGGGGATCGACGAGCAGTACTTC
13	.	TRBV3-1/TRBV3-2	.	TRBJ2-7	CASSQDGRFEQYF	TGTGCCAGCAGCCAAGATGGTCGATTCGAGCAGTACTTC
15	.	TRBV3-1/TRBV3-2	.	TRBJ2-5	CASSQLGTFQETQYF	TGTGCCAGCAGCCAACTTGGGACATTCCAAGAGACCCAGTACTTC
14	.	TRBV5-1	.	TRBJ2-1	CASSFSLPGNEQFF	TGCGCCAGCAGCTTCTCGCTCCCGGGGAATGAGCAGTTCTTC
15	TRBD2	TRBV16	few	TRBJ2-7	CASSQTRGGSYEQYF	TGTGCCAGCAGCCAAACCCGCGGGGGTTCCTACGAGCAGTACTTC
15	.	TRBV3-1/TRBV3-2	.	TRBJ1-4	CASSQVGGGREKLFF	TGTGCCAGCAGCCAAGTCGGGGGCGGGCGTGAAAAACTGTTTTTT
13	.	TRBV4-3	.	TRBJ2-1	CASSQERGRGQFF	TGCGCCAGCAGCCAAGAAAGGGGGAGAGGGCAGTTCTTC
16	TRBD2	TRBV5-5	.	TRBJ2-1	CASSLLSGSTYNEQFF	TGTGCCAGCAGCTTACTCAGCGGGAGTACCTACAATGAGCAGTTCTTC
14	TRBD1	TRBV30	.	TRBJ2-1	CAWTSGQGYNEQFF	TGTGCCTGGACCTCGGGACAGGGGTACAATGAGCAGTTCTTC
16	TRBD1	TRBV15	.	TRBJ2-1	CATSSSGTGHKNEQFF	TGTGCCACCAGCAGCTCCGGGACAGGGCATAAGAATGAGCAGTTCTTC
13	.	TRBV7-9	.	TRBJ1-2	CASSLAGNYGYTF	TGTGCCAGCAGCTTAGCAGGCAACTATGGCTACACCTTC
15	TRBD1	TRBV5-4	.	TRBJ2-1	CASRTPGQINNEQFF	TGTGCCAGCAGGACCCCGGGACAGATAAACAATGAGCAGTTCTTC
11	.	TRBV6-1	.	TRBJ2-7	CASSAAYEQYF	TGTGCCAGCAGTGCAGCATACGAGCAGTACTTC
15	.	TRBV5-5	.	TRBJ1-2	CASSLEGQGLYGYTF	TGTGCCAGCAGCTTGGAGGGGCAGGGACTCTATGGCTACACCTTC
12	.	TRBV12-3/TRBV12-4	.	TRBJ1-1	CASSFGNTEAFF	TGTGCCAGCAGTTTCGGCAACACTGAAGCTTTCTTT
14	.	TRBV30	.	TRBJ2-1	CAWSANRGGNEQFF	TGTGCCTGGAGTGCAAACAGGGGAGGCAATGAGCAGTTCTTC
15	TRBD1	TRBV10-2	.	TRBJ2-2	CASSKGQGRTGELFF	TGCGCCAGCAGTAAGGGACAGGGGCGGACCGGGGAGCTGTTTTTT
15	.	TRBV5-4	.	TRBJ2-7	CASSLGVSVSYEQYF	TGTGCCAGCAGCTTGGGGGTCTCCGTCTCCTACGAGCAGTACTTC
15	TRBD1	TRBV5-1	.	TRBJ1-4	CASSKQGADNEKLFF	TGCGCCAGCAGTAAGCAGGGGGCGGATAATGAAAAACTGTTTTTT